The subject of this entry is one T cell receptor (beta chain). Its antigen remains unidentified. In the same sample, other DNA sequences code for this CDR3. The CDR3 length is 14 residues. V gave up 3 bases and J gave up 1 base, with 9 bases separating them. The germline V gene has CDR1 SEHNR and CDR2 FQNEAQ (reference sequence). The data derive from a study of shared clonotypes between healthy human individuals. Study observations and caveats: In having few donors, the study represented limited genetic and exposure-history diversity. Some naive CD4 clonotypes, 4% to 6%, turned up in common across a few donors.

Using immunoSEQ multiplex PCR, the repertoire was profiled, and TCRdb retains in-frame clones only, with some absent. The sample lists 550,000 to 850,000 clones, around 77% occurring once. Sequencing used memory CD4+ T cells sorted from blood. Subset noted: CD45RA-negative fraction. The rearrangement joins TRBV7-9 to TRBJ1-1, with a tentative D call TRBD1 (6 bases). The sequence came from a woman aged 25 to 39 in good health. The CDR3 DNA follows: TGTGCCAGCAGCTTGGACAGAGGGAACACTGAAGCTTTCTTT. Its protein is CASSLDRGNTEAFF.